This T cell receptor beta chain derives from a study of T cell changes during pregnancy in multiple sclerosis (dated by TCRdb to 2018 to 2020). Broadly, across the study: In women with multiple sclerosis, the researchers looked at how the T cell repertoire shifted as pregnancy progressed.

On this clone: The specificity of this receptor is unknown. No quality values exist for individual bases; no much larger clone is one base distant.

CDR1 and CDR2 are drawn from the germline V gene: SGHRS, YFSETQ. The V end loses 7 bases and the J end loses 1 base, and a stretch of 17 bases separates them. From the cysteine through the phenylalanine, the CDR3 covers 15 amino acids. Of all the DNA, just the CDR3 is kept, 45 bases in frame from base 1. Libraries were made using the immunoSEQ multiplex PCR assay. As stored in TCRdb, this immuneACCESS dataset retains in-frame rearrangements with V and J assigned. A fraction of the clones does not appear; measured against another copy, unresolved V genes explain less than half of the discrepancy, and the remainder lacks a known reason. The sample table lists about 44,000 clones, about 95% of them with a count of one. Approximately 1% of the sample is taken by the ten largest.

This TCR was recovered from a female donor with multiple sclerosis, enrolled in a pregnancy study. The sample was peripheral blood, taken in the second trimester of pregnancy. The rearrangement combines TRBV5-1 with TRBJ2-5; D gene: possibly TRBD2, on 5 matching bases. The CDR3 sequence is CASVRTYGSQETQYF. The bases read TGCGCCAGCGTACGGACTTACGGATCCCAAGAGACCCAGTACTTC. Outside the CDR3, residues come from the reference TRBV5-1 and TRBJ2-5 proteins, so the full variable domain is: KAGVTQTPRYLIKTRGQQVTLSCSPISGHRSVSWYQQTPGQGLQFLFEYFSETQRNKGNFPGRFSGRQFSNSRSEMNVSTLELGDSALYLCASVRTYGSQETQYFGPGTRLLVL.